These T cell receptor beta chains were read from a single sample in a study of identical twins. MiXCR was run by TCRdb on the 5' RACE reads, yielding one entry per CDR3 protein. The sample has hundreds of thousands of distinct CDR3 sequences, around 8.6% seen once; the top ten hold 0.85% to 1%. These records were also assigned to another study, of yellow fever vaccine responses in identical twins.

Sequenced material: PBMCs. These receptors were collected from a woman between 18 and 29 years old in good health. CDR3s leave out the opening cysteine and the closing phenylalanine or tryptophan. Only part of the rows carry a size: once, few, many, or a class if the clone is expanded.

len,abundance,v_gene,j_gene,CDR3aa
10,NA,TRBV28,TRBJ1-6,ASRATDSPLH
13,few,TRBV29-1,TRBJ2-3,SARTSGSLTDTQY
11,NA,TRBV2,TRBJ2-5,ASTRTEQETQY
11,few,TRBV20-1,TRBJ2-3,SAPRQNTDTQY
11,many,TRBV5-1,TRBJ1-2,ASSPGGNYGYT
14,NA,TRBV20-1,TRBJ2-7,SARASRDSYSYEQY
13,few,TRBV12-3/TRBV12-4,TRBJ1-5,ASSLNIRSNQPQH
13,NA,TRBV7-2,TRBJ2-1,ASSLRTKGGYEQF
13,few,TRBV24-1,TRBJ2-3,ATIDRTGNTDTQY
11,NA,TRBV19,TRBJ2-7,ASSRQDLWEQY
12,few,TRBV5-5,TRBJ1-1,ASSLEGPNTEAF
10,many,TRBV12-3/TRBV12-4,TRBJ2-7,ASSSGSYEQY
12,many,TRBV9,TRBJ1-6,ASSVGSSNSPLH
13,few,TRBV20-1,TRBJ2-7,SARQGGEGTYEQY
12,many,TRBV6-1,TRBJ2-4,ASSPTGPKNIQY
10,few,TRBV7-9,TRBJ1-1,ASSLPKAEAF
11,NA,TRBV6-6,TRBJ2-3,AAGGARQETQY
13,NA,TRBV11-2,TRBJ1-1,ASSLGVGKNTEAF
10,many,TRBV29-1,TRBJ2-7,SVGTGTYEQY
13,many,TRBV12-3/TRBV12-4,TRBJ2-3,ASSQATPAPDTQY
15,few,TRBV24-1,TRBJ2-2,ATSDLPRRGLAGELF
15,NA,TRBV7-8,TRBJ2-5,ASTLRAGRGLQETQY
11,few,TRBV19,TRBJ1-5,ASNTRRSWPQH
12,few,TRBV6-5,TRBJ2-1,ASSYDQGANEQF
14,many,TRBV10-3,TRBJ2-1,AIGNSAGRDNNEQF
14,NA,TRBV7-8,TRBJ2-7,ASSSPRGQGEYEQY
11,few,TRBV29-1,TRBJ2-5,SVPGTSQETQY
11,many,TRBV7-9,TRBJ1-5,ASSPDGDQPQH
13,few,TRBV4-3,TRBJ2-7,ASSQAMTSRHEQY
9,many,TRBV6-2/TRBV6-3,TRBJ2-7,ASSYQNEQY
15,many,TRBV24-1,TRBJ2-2,ATSDLPGGHYTGELF
14,NA,TRBV6-2/TRBV6-3,TRBJ1-1,ASSPPIWQTNTEAF
12,few,TRBV5-1,TRBJ2-3,ASRSAGFTDTQY